The T cell receptor beta chain under discussion was sequenced for a study of early T cells in non-severe SARS-CoV-2 infection. Study-level information: Unsorted whole blood bulk RNA was sequenced, with unpaired chains. General study results and limits: Missing private and CD4 specificities, VDJdb matching favored anti-spike CD8 responses.

Individual cDNA molecules were tagged with unique molecular identifiers. TCRdb itself ran the 5' RACE reads through MiXCR, one entry per CDR3 protein. The repertoire holds more than 65,000 distinct CDR3 sequences, with 14% as singletons. Comments on this clonotype: The antigen remains unidentified.

Looked up from germline, CDR1 is LGHDT and CDR2 is YNNKEL (reference sequence). V was clipped by 1 base and J by 1 base, with 4 bases between them. The CDR3 is made up of 13 amino acids. The sequences come from whole blood, collected at baseline. The receptor was derived from an adult who was a healthcare worker with PCR-confirmed SARS-CoV-2 infection or an uninfected control (not recorded which). V gene TRBV3-1 combines with J gene TRBJ1-1; no definite D call. CDR3 residues: CASSQVWNTEAFF. Here the CDR3 DNA reads TGTGCCAGCAGCCAAGTGTGGAACACTGAAGCTTTCTTT.